This T cell receptor (beta chain) was recovered during a study of blood T cell repertoires in COVID-19. Germline CDR1 SGHVS, CDR2 FNYEAQ. The V segment lost 2 bases and the J segment 7 bases; nucleotides outside the gene matches: 4. The CDR3 runs 15 residues. Measured with immunoSEQ multiplex PCR; TCRdb has only the in-frame clones, and not every one. The data show more than 60,000 clones, with around 91% seen just once and about 5.8% held by the top ten. The sample consisted of peripheral blood. This TCR derives from a human donor in a cohort sampled during active COVID-19. This rearrangement joins TRBV7-6 to TRBJ1-4, with 10 bases fitting TRBD1. The CDR3 reads CASSLYGQGGEKLFF. CDR3 in DNA: TGTGCCAGCAGCTTATACGGACAGGGGGGTGAAAAACTGTTTTTT.